This T cell receptor beta chain was captured by sequencing in a study of cytotoxic CD8 clonotypes in ibrutinib-treated CLL. Germline V gives CDR1 SGHRS, CDR2 YFSETQ. Deletions cut 5 bases from V and 5 bases from J, with 16 bases between. This CDR3 contains 14 residues. Extraction of around 2 micrograms of genomic DNA from cryopreserved PBMCs supplied material for TCR beta libraries. Produced via immunoSEQ multiplex PCR; TCRdb's table is partial and in-frame only. The table has some 310,000 clones, around four fifths seen once; the top ten hold over 6.5%. Of note for this clone: The sample contains more than one DNA sequence encoding this CDR3.

The V gene is TRBV5-1, the J gene TRBJ1-2, with a weak D call TRBD1 (5 bases). The specimen comprised PBMCs, sampled before ibrutinib treatment. The sequence came from a human donor with chronic lymphocytic leukemia. The CDR3 is CASSWGEGSYGYTF. For the CDR3, the DNA is TGCGCCAGCAGTTGGGGGGAGGGATCGTATGGCTACACCTTC. Combining the CDR3 with reference TRBV5-1 and TRBJ1-2 gives the whole variable domain KAGVTQTPRYLIKTRGQQVTLSCSPISGHRSVSWYQQTPGQGLQFLFEYFSETQRNKGNFPGRFSGRQFSNSRSEMNVSTLELGDSALYLCASSWGEGSYGYTFGSGTRLTVV.